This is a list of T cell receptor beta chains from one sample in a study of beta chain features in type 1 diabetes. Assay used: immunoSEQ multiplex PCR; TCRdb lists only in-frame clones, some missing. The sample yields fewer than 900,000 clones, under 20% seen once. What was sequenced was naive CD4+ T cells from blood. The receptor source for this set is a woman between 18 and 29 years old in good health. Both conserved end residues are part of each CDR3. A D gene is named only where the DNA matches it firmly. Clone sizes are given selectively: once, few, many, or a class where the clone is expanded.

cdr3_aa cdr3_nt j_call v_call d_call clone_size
CASSEQGGDEKLFF TGTGCCAGCAGTGAACAGGGGGGGGATGAAAAACTGTTTTTT TRBJ1-4 TRBV6-4 TRBD1 few
CASSFGRGSGYTF TGTGCCAGCAGTTTTGGCAGGGGGAGCGGCTACACCTTC TRBJ1-2 TRBV28 TRBD1 -
CASNRKQGFTEAFF TGTGCCAGCAACAGGAAACAGGGATTCACTGAAGCTTTCTTT TRBJ1-1 TRBV6-5 - -
CSAKQGHTIYF TGCAGTGCTAAGCAGGGCCACACCATATATTTT TRBJ1-3 TRBV20-1 - -
CASSLGSSGAKPWYF TGTGCCAGCAGCTTAGGGTCATCCGGCGCCAAACCGTGGTACTTC TRBJ2-7 TRBV7-9 - few
CATSRVVGNTGELFF TGTGCCACCAGCAGAGTCGTGGGGAACACCGGGGAGCTGTTTTTT TRBJ2-2 TRBV15 - few
CATSRRGAGTEAFF TGTGCCACCAGCAGGAGGGGGGCAGGTACTGAAGCTTTCTTT TRBJ1-1 TRBV15 - once
CASSSRLPPDTQYF TGTGCCAGCAGTTCGCGACTACCACCAGATACGCAGTATTTT TRBJ2-3 TRBV6-5 - -
CASSRTSGMGEQYF TGTGCCAGCAGCCGGACTAGCGGGATGGGGGAGCAGTACTTC TRBJ2-7 TRBV7-2 TRBD2 -
CASSPGQSADTQYF TGTGCCAGCAGCCCCGGCCAAAGCGCAGATACGCAGTATTTT TRBJ2-3 TRBV9 - few
CASSAQGYQETQYF TGTGCCAGCAGTGCACAGGGATACCAAGAGACCCAGTACTTC TRBJ2-5 TRBV6-1 - -